The 10 T cell receptor beta chains given below trace back to one sample, sequenced in a study of monozygotic twins with inflammatory bowel disease. TCRdb processed the 5' RACE reads again and assigns one entry to each CDR3 protein, with no DNA. The repertoire table contains nearly 450,000 distinct CDR3 sequences. The material sequenced was blood. The receptors stem from a human donor with ulcerative colitis or Crohn's disease, or a healthy co-twin of an affected twin (not recorded which).

The V gene is TRBV6-1, the J gene TRBJ2-7; checking the TCRdb D call of TRBD1 is not possible without DNA. Germline V lookup: CDR1 MNHNS, CDR2 SASEGT. The length of the CDR3 is 17 residues. CDR3 protein: CASSRGTRSWELYEQYF.

J is TRBJ2-1 and V is TRBV18; TCRdb's D call of TRBD1 is untestable without DNA. The CDR3 length is 17 residues. The V gene's germline CDR1 is KGHSH and CDR2 LQKENI. The chain's CDR3 is CASSPVSGGPSYNEQFF.

The V gene is TRBV4-1, the J gene TRBJ1-1; with no DNA, the TCRdb D assignment of TRBD1 cannot be verified. Germline V CDR1 and CDR2: MGHRA, YSYEKL. This CDR3 region has 12 residues. This CDR3 reads CASSQGGDRAFF.

The chain combines TRBV7-3 with TRBJ2-1. The CDR3 runs to 14 residues. The germline gives CDR1 SGHTA, CDR2 FQGTGA. This CDR3 reads CASSPHQSYNEQFF.

This CDR3 is CASSRRGQPQHF. The chain recombines TRBV6-5 with TRBJ1-5. The V gene's germline CDR1 is MNHEY and CDR2 SVGAGI. The CDR3 contains 12 residues.

The chain employs TRBV29-1 and TRBJ1-2. Germline V gene sequence: CDR1 SQVTM, CDR2 ANQGSEA. This CDR3 is 13 amino acids long. The CDR3 reads CSVEQISNYGYTF.

The V and J genes are TRBV18 and TRBJ1-4; the D call from TCRdb, TRBD1, cannot be confirmed without DNA. CDR1 is KGHSH and CDR2 is LQKENI in the germline V gene. There are 16 residues in the CDR3. CDR3: CASSDQRATGYEKLFF.

The V call is TRBV14, the J call TRBJ1-2. The CDR3 runs 15 residues. The germline gives CDR1 SGHDN, CDR2 FVKESK. CDR3 region: CASSQAGSPNYGYTF. Complete variable domain (other parts from reference TRBV14 and TRBJ1-2): EAGVTQFPSHSVIEKGQTVTLRCDPISGHDNLYWYRRVMGKEIKFLLHFVKESKQDESGMPNNRFLAERTGGTYSTLKVQPAELEDSGVYFCASSQAGSPNYGYTFGSGTRLTVV.

V usage is TRBV6-2 or TRBV6-3 and J usage is TRBJ1-5; TCRdb designates TRBD1, a call that cannot be tested without DNA. The germline gives CDR1 MNHEY, CDR2 SVGEGT. CDR3 size: 14 residues. CDR3 in amino acids: CASSQRQGSPPQHF.

V usage is TRBV5-1 and J usage is TRBJ2-7; TCRdb indicates TRBD1, and absent DNA this call remains unverified. The CDR3 is 14 amino acids. The germline V gene has CDR1 SGHRS and CDR2 YFSETQ. CDR3 residues: CASSLETGSDEQYF.